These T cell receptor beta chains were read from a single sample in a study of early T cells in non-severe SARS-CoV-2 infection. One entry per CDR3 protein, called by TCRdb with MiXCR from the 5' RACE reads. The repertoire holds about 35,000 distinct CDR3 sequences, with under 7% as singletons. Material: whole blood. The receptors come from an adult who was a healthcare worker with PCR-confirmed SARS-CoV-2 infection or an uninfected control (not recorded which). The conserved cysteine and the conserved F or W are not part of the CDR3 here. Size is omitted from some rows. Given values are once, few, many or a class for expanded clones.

CDR3 protein: SVEPTRTGELF
V gene: TRBV29-1
clone size: many

CDR3 protein: ASSLLSEETQY
V gene: TRBV7-9
clone size: few

CDR3 protein: ASSRDRAYYGYT
V gene: TRBV6-5
clone size: -

CDR3 protein: ASSRTSTDTQY
V gene: TRBV6-2/TRBV6-3
clone size: many

CDR3 protein: ASSLWSGSGELF
V gene: TRBV28
clone size: -

CDR3 protein: ATSVSSGNTIY
V gene: TRBV19
clone size: few

CDR3 protein: ASSIDPMTEAF
V gene: TRBV19
clone size: -

CDR3 protein: ATSAVPGLSNTGELF
V gene: TRBV24-1
clone size: many

CDR3 protein: ASGRLQQETQY
V gene: TRBV28
clone size: -

CDR3 protein: ASSQSGTGFEKLF
V gene: TRBV4-1
clone size: many

CDR3 protein: ASSRQRTGELF
V gene: TRBV6-2/TRBV6-3
clone size: many

CDR3 protein: ASSYQGATNEKLF
V gene: TRBV6-2/TRBV6-3
clone size: -

CDR3 protein: ASTGLMGSNTEAF
V gene: TRBV5-6
clone size: -

CDR3 protein: ASSDSPGGSPYNEQF
V gene: TRBV25-1
clone size: few

CDR3 protein: ASSFERVADTQY
V gene: TRBV7-8
clone size: many

CDR3 protein: SANRDGTVEQY
V gene: TRBV20-1
clone size: -

CDR3 protein: ASSHPGDHTDTQY
V gene: TRBV7-9
clone size: -

CDR3 protein: ASSEGTEAF
V gene: TRBV12-3/TRBV12-4
clone size: -

CDR3 protein: ASSRGGTGTEAF
V gene: TRBV27
clone size: many

CDR3 protein: ASSTRIPYNEQF
V gene: TRBV12-3/TRBV12-4
clone size: many

CDR3 protein: ASTFTGRRGTQY
V gene: TRBV7-8
clone size: few

CDR3 protein: ASSSGQAYGYT
V gene: TRBV12-3/TRBV12-4
clone size: few

CDR3 protein: ASSQVVLAYEQY
V gene: TRBV4-1
clone size: -

CDR3 protein: ASNTGLRNSPLH
V gene: TRBV6-4
clone size: many

CDR3 protein: ASSRFGLAVNTGELF
V gene: TRBV6-5
clone size: -

CDR3 protein: ASSLPQGAYGYT
V gene: TRBV11-2
clone size: many

CDR3 protein: SAYRPGLKITDTQY
V gene: TRBV20-1
clone size: many

CDR3 protein: ASSPPSGTEIEAF
V gene: TRBV28
clone size: many

CDR3 protein: ASSLEGSGSNEQY
V gene: TRBV5-1
clone size: many